The T cell receptor (beta chain) under discussion was sequenced for a study of response to subunit inactivated influenza vaccine. Study-wide results and limits: That few new T cells are recruited by each seasonal influenza vaccination was the authors' suggestion.

Comments on this clonotype: Its antigen is still unknown.

The CDR3 runs 18 residues. Germline values: CDR1 MNHEY, CDR2 SMNVEV (reference sequence). V gave up 5 bases and J gave up 2 bases; unmatched junction bases: 9. Using its own MiXCR run on the RT-PCR reads, TCRdb lists one record per CDR3 protein. The sample records a few hundred thousand distinct CDR3 sequences, about 15% being singletons. This receptor was taken from a man in his fifties who received an inactivated influenza vaccine. The rearrangement links TRBV27 to TRBJ2-1; 13 bases map to TRBD2. Specimen: PBMCs from blood, collected about 11 days after vaccination. For the CDR3, the DNA is TGTGCCAGCAGTATTCTACGGACTAGCGGGGGCGCCTACAATGAGCAGTTCTTC. Amino acids: CASSILRTSGGAYNEQFF.